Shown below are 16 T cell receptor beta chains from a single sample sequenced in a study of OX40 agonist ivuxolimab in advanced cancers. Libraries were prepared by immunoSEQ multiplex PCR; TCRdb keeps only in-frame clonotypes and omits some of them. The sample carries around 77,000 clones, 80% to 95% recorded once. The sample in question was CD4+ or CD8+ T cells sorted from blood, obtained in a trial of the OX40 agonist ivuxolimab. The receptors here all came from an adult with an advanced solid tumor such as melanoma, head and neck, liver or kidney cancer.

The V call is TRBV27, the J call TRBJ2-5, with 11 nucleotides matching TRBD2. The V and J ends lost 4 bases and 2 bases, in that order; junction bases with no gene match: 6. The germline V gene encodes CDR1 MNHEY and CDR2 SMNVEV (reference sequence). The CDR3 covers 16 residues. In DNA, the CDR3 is TGTGCCAGCAGTTCTTTCACTAGCGGGGGACAAGAGACCCAGTACTTC. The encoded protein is CASSSFTSGGQETQYF.

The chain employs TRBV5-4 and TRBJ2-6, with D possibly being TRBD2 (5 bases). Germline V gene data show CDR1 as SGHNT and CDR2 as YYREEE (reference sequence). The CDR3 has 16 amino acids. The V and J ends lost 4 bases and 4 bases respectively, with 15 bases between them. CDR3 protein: CASSQDEGSGANVLTF. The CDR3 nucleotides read TGTGCCAGCAGCCAAGATGAGGGTTCAGGGGCCAACGTCCTGACTTTC.

The CDR3 protein is CASSAGTGSSEQYF. Written as DNA, the CDR3 is TGTGCCAGCAGCGCCGGGACCGGCTCTTCCGAGCAGTACTTC. V is TRBV9 and J is TRBJ2-7; D is perhaps TRBD1 or TRBD2 (5 bases each). The germline gives CDR1 SGDLS, CDR2 YYNGEE. Trimming stripped 3 bases from V and 6 bases from J, with 16 bases between. The CDR3 sequence is 14 residues long.

CDR3 DNA sequence: TGTGCCAGCTCACTCATCGGGGTCGTATACAATGAGCAGTTCTTC. Translated, it gives CASSLIGVVYNEQFF. The rearrangement links TRBV18 to TRBJ2-1; tentatively, D is TRBD2 (5 bases). Germline CDR1 KGHSH, CDR2 LQKENI. The CDR3 has 15 residues. Trimming pared 4 bases from V and 4 bases from J, leaving 14 bases between.

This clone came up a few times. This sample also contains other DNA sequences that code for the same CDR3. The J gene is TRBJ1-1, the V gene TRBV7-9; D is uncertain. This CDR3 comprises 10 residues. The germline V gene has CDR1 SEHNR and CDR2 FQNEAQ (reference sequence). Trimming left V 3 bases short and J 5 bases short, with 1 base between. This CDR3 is CASSFTEAFF. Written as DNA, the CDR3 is TGTGCCAGCAGCTTTACTGAAGCTTTCTTT.

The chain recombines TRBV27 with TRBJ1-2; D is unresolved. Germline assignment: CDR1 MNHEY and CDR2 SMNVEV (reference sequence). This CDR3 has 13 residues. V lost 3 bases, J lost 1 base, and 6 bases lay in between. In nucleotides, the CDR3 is TGTGCCAGCAGTTTCTCGGTTAACTATGGCTACACCTTC. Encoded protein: CASSFSVNYGYTF.

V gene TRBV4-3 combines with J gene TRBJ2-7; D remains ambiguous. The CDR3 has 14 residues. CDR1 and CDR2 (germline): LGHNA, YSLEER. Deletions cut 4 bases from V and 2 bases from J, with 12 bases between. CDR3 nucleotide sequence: TGCGCCAGCAGCCCAGGCGGCACTACCTACGAGCAGTACTTC. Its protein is CASSPGGTTYEQYF.

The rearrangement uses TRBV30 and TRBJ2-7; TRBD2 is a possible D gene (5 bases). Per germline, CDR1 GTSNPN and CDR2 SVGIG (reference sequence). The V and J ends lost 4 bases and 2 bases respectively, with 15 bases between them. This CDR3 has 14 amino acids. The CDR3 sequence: CAWIPSFGAYEQYF. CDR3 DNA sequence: TGTGCCTGGATCCCCTCATTCGGGGCCTACGAGCAGTACTTC.

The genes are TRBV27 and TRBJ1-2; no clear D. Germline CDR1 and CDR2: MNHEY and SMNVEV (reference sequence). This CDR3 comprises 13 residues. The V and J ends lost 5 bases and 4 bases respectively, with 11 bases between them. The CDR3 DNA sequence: TGTGCCAGCAGTGCCGCGCCTTCCTATGGCTACACCTTC. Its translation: CASSAAPSYGYTF.

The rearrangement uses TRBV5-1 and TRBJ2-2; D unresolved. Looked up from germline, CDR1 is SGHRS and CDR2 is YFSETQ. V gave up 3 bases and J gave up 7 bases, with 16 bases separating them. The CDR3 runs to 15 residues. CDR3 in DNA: TGCGCCAGCAGCTCCATCGTTGGTGGATTCGGGGAGCTGTTTTTT. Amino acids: CASSSIVGGFGELFF.

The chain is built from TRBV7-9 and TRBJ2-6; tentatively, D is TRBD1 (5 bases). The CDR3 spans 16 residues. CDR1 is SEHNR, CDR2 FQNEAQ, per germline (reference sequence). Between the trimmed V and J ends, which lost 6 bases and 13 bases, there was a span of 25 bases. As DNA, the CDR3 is TGTGCCAGCAGTCCAGACAGCTTCTCCTCCCTATTTGTCCTGACTTTC. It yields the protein CASSPDSFSSLFVLTF.

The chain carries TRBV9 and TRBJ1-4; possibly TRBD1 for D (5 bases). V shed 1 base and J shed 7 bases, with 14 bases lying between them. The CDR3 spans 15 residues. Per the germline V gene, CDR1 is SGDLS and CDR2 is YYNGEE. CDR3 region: CASSVSGSRAEKLFF. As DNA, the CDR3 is TGTGCCAGCAGCGTATCAGGGAGTAGAGCTGAAAAACTGTTTTTT.

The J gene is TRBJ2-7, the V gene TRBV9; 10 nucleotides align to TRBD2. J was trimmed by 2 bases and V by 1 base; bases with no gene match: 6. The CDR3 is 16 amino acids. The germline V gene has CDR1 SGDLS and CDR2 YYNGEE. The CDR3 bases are TGTGCCAGCAGCGTAAGTGGACTAGCGGATACCTACGAGCAGTACTTC. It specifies CASSVSGLADTYEQYF.

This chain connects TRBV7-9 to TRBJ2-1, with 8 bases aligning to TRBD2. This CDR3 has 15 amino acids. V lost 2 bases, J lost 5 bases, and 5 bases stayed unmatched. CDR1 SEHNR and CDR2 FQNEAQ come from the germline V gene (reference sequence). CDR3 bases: TGTGCCAGCAGCTTACTCACGGGAGGGGACAATGAGCAGTTCTTC. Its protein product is CASSLLTGGDNEQFF. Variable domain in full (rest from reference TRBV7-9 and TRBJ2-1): DTGVSQNPRHKITKRGQNVTFRCDPISEHNRLYWYRQTLGQGPEFLTYFQNEAQLEKSRLLSDRFSAERPKGSFSTLEIQRTEQGDSAMYLCASSLLTGGDNEQFFGPGTRLTVL.

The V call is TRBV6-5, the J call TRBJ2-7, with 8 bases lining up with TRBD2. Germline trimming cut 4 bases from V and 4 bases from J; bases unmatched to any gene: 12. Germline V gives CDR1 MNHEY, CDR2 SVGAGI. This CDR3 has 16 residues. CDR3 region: CASSSPYGRAGYEQYF. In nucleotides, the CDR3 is TGTGCCAGCAGTTCCCCATACGGGAGGGCCGGATACGAGCAGTACTTC.

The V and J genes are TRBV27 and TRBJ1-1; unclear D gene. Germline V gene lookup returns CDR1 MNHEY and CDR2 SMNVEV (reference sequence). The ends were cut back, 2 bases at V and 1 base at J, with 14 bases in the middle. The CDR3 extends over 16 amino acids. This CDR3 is CASSLRLPRGNTEAFF. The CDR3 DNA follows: TGTGCCAGCAGTTTACGGCTCCCCCGAGGGAACACTGAAGCTTTCTTT.